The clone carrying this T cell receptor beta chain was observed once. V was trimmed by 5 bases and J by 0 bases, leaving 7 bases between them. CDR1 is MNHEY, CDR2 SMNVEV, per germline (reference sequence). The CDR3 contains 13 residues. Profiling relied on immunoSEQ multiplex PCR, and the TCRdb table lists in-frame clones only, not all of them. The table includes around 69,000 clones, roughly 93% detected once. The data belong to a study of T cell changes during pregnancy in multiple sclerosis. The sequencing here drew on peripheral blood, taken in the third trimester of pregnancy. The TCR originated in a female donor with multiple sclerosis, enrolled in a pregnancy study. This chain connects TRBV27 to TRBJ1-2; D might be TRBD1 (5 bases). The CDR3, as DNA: TGTGCCAGCAGTCAGACAGCTAACTATGGCTACACCTTC. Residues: CASSQTANYGYTF.